This section outlines one T cell receptor (beta chain) sequence together with its context. Antigen specificity is unknown. These data are taken from a study of CD8 T cells in Susac syndrome. Patients with stable or active relapsing-remitting disease, all of them treatment-naive, made up the multiple sclerosis controls. Purification of the CD8+ and CD4+ T cells relied on negative isolation, and TEMRA cells underwent FACS enrichment. Study findings and constraints: The TCR sequencing and HLA analysis in the study involved a relatively small number of individuals, as the study acknowledged.

It was with random hexamers that roughly 0.45 to 1 ug RNA was reverse transcribed. With immunoSEQ multiplex PCR, TCR beta CDR3 was amplified across 54 Vbeta and 13 Jbeta. TCRdb processed the immunoSEQ multiplex PCR reads anew with MiXCR; each CDR3 protein has one entry. This repertoire shows roughly 180,000 distinct CDR3 sequences, roughly 92% found once; its top ten account for around 0.1%. Input material: CD4+ T cells from PBMCs. This receptor was taken from a human donor with multiple sclerosis.

The CDR3 protein is CASTFGQGTGELFF. The DNA for the CDR3 is TGTGCCAGCACCTTCGGACAGGGGACCGGGGAGCTGTTTTTT. The V gene is TRBV7-2, the J gene TRBJ2-2, with 9 nucleotides matching TRBD1. The CDR3 covers 14 residues. From germline, CDR1 is SGHTA and CDR2 FQGNSA. V lost 7 bases, J lost 5 bases, and 5 bases stayed unmatched.